This T cell receptor (beta chain) stems from a study of cytomegalovirus exposure and HLA in healthy donors. Study overall: There were around 100 million unique TCR beta sequences, drawn from about 180 million T cells, in an earlier analysis. General study results and limits: Reports described diagnosis of cytomegalovirus status by the classifier as highly specific and sensitive. Per a prior analysis, the majority of TCR beta V segments were productive roughly 87% or roughly 30% of the time. TRBV6-2, TRBV6-3 and some other V segments were unresolvable in 87-base-pair reads.

The CDR3 consists of 13 residues. The germline V and J ends were trimmed by 4 bases and 0 bases, with 6 bases remaining between them. Germline values: CDR1 KGHSH, CDR2 LQKENI. This clone occurred a few times. Its antigen is not identified. The PCR used 60 Vbeta and 13 Jbeta primers. Measured with immunoSEQ multiplex PCR; TCRdb has only the in-frame clones, and not every one. In the table there are roughly 150,000 clones, approximately 80% of which are singletons. Sequencing was performed on PBMCs. This TCR came from a male donor in good health and CMV-seronegative. The chain uses TRBV18 and TRBJ2-5; no reliable D call. As DNA, the CDR3 is TGTGCCAGCTCACTCCGGTACCAAGAGACCCAGTACTTC. It specifies CASSLRYQETQYF.